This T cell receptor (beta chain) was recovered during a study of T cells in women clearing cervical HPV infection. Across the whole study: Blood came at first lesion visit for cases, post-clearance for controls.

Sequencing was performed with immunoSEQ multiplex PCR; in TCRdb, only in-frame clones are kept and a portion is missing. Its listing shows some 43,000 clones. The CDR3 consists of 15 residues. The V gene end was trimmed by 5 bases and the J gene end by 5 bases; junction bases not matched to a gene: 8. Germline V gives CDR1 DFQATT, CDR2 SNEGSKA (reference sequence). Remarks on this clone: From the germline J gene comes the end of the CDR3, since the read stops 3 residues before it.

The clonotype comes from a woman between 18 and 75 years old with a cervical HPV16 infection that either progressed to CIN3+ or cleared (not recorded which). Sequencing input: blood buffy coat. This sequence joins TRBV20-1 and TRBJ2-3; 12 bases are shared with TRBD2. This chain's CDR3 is CSAFSTSGGIDTQYF. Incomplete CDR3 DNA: TGCAGTGCTTTTTCCACTAGCGGGGGGATAGATACG.